A selection of T cell receptor beta chains follows, all from one sample in a study of shared clonotypes between healthy human individuals. Assay used: immunoSEQ multiplex PCR; TCRdb lists only in-frame clones, some missing. The sample lists roughly 500,000 clones; 95% to 97% were seen once. The material sequenced was naive CD4+ T cells sorted from blood. The receptor set was obtained from a woman in her 30s in good health. CDR3s include the opening cysteine and the closing phenylalanine or tryptophan. A D gene is named only where the DNA matches it firmly. The listing skips clone size in some rows; elsewhere it reads once, few, many or a size class.

J: TRBJ2-7; V: TRBV28; size: NA; D: TRBD2; DNA: TGTGCCAGCAGTTGGGCGGGAGTACTGTACGAGCAGTACTTC; CDR3: CASSWAGVLYEQYF
J: TRBJ2-7; V: TRBV5-1; size: NA; D: TRBD1; DNA: TGCGCCAGCAGCCTGGACAGGAACTACGAGCAGTACTTC; CDR3: CASSLDRNYEQYF
J: TRBJ2-3; V: TRBV10-3; size: NA; D: NA; DNA: TGTGCCATCAGTGGGGGACCGAATAGCACAGATACGCAGTATTTT; CDR3: CAISGGPNSTDTQYF
J: TRBJ1-1; V: TRBV19; size: NA; D: NA; DNA: TGTGCCAGTAGTATTTCTCCGGAGGCGGGAGCTTTCTTT; CDR3: CASSISPEAGAFF
J: TRBJ2-1; V: TRBV28; size: NA; D: TRBD2; DNA: TGTGCCAGCAGTTTGGGCGGGAGGGACAATGAGCAGTTCTTC; CDR3: CASSLGGRDNEQFF
J: TRBJ1-1; V: TRBV5-1; size: NA; D: NA; DNA: TGCGCCAGCAGCGGAACCCCGGACCCCTATACTGAAGCTTTCTTT; CDR3: CASSGTPDPYTEAFF
J: TRBJ2-7; V: TRBV18; size: NA; D: TRBD1; DNA: TGTGCCAGCTCTGACAGGGAAAGCTCCTACGAGCAGTACTTC; CDR3: CASSDRESSYEQYF
J: TRBJ1-1; V: TRBV29-1; size: NA; D: NA; DNA: TGCAGCGTTGTAGCGGGGGCTAACACTGAAGCTTTCTTT; CDR3: CSVVAGANTEAFF
J: TRBJ2-1; V: TRBV28; size: NA; D: TRBD2; DNA: TGTGCCAGCAGAAATAGCGGGAGCGGGAATGAGCAGTTCTTC; CDR3: CASRNSGSGNEQFF
J: TRBJ2-7; V: TRBV4-1; size: NA; D: TRBD1; DNA: TGCGCCAGCAGACGGGTACCAGGGACAGGGGAATCCTACGAGCAGTACTTC; CDR3: CASRRVPGTGESYEQYF
J: TRBJ1-5; V: TRBV30; size: NA; D: TRBD1; DNA: TGTGCCTTCGGACAGGGGGGCAATCAGCCCCAGCATTTT; CDR3: CAFGQGGNQPQHF
J: TRBJ1-2; V: TRBV19; size: NA; D: TRBD1; DNA: TGTGCCAGTAGTATTAACAGGGGATTACTTTATCACAACTATGGCTACACCTTC; CDR3: CASSINRGLLYHNYGYTF
J: TRBJ2-7; V: TRBV21-1; size: NA; D: NA; DNA: TGTGCCAGCAGCAAAGATCCAGGGAGTCTCTACGAGCAGTACTTC; CDR3: CASSKDPGSLYEQYF
J: TRBJ1-3; V: TRBV2; size: NA; D: NA; DNA: TGTGCCAGCAGTGGGGACCGATTCTCTGGAAACACCATATATTTT; CDR3: CASSGDRFSGNTIYF
J: TRBJ1-6; V: TRBV19; size: NA; D: NA; DNA: TGTGCCAGTAGTATAGATACGACAGCCTATAATTCACCCCTCCACTTT; CDR3: CASSIDTTAYNSPLHF
J: TRBJ2-7; V: TRBV6-6; size: NA; D: TRBD1; DNA: TGTGCCAGCAGCAGCGCAGGGGGCAACGACGAGCAGTACTTC; CDR3: CASSSAGGNDEQYF
J: TRBJ2-7; V: TRBV6-4; size: NA; D: TRBD1; DNA: TGTGCCAGTCAAAAAAGACAGGGGAACTACGAGCAGTACTTC; CDR3: CASQKRQGNYEQYF
J: TRBJ2-7; V: TRBV10-3; size: NA; D: TRBD2; DNA: TGTGCCATCAGCGCTAGCGGGGGCGAGTACGAGCAGTACTTC; CDR3: CAISASGGEYEQYF
J: TRBJ2-5; V: TRBV28; size: NA; D: NA; DNA: TGTGCCACCCCCGCCTTGAGACCCCAAGAGACCCAGTACTTC; CDR3: CATPALRPQETQYF
J: TRBJ1-1; V: TRBV7-9; size: NA; D: NA; DNA: TGTGCCAGCAGCTCCCTGAGGGGGGTCGCTGAAGCTTTCTTT; CDR3: CASSSLRGVAEAFF
J: TRBJ2-1; V: TRBV10-3; size: NA; D: NA; DNA: TGTGCCTCCGGGGCGGGAAACGGGAATGAGCAGTTCTTC; CDR3: CASGAGNGNEQFF
J: TRBJ2-7; V: TRBV2; size: NA; D: TRBD2; DNA: TGTGCCAGCAGAAGGCTAGCGGGAGGCGAGCAGTACTTC; CDR3: CASRRLAGGEQYF
J: TRBJ2-3; V: TRBV5-1; size: NA; D: TRBD2; DNA: TGCGCCAGCAGATCATGGGGAGGGGCGCCACTTACCGCAGATACGCAGTATTTT; CDR3: CASRSWGGAPLTADTQYF
J: TRBJ2-5; V: TRBV11-2; size: NA; D: NA; DNA: TGTGCCAGCAGCAAAGGGAGGACCGGAGGGAAGCGTGGGGAGCAGTACTTC; CDR3: CASSKGRTGGKRGEQYF
J: TRBJ1-1; V: TRBV9; size: NA; D: NA; DNA: TGTGCCAGCAGCGGCCGGGACTCGAACACTGAAGCTTTCTTT; CDR3: CASSGRDSNTEAFF
J: TRBJ2-2; V: TRBV27; size: NA; D: NA; DNA: TGTGCCAGCAGAGGTTCGGTCGGTAGAACGAACACCGGGGAGCTGTTTTTT; CDR3: CASRGSVGRTNTGELFF
J: TRBJ2-5; V: TRBV5-4; size: NA; D: NA; DNA: TGTGCCAGCAGCTCCAAGCGGGACCAAGAGACCCAGTACTTC; CDR3: CASSSKRDQETQYF
J: TRBJ1-2; V: TRBV20-1; size: NA; D: TRBD1; DNA: TGCAGTGCGTCACAGGGGAGGGGCTACACCTTC; CDR3: CSASQGRGYTF
J: TRBJ2-7; V: TRBV28; size: NA; D: TRBD1; DNA: TGTGCCAGCAGCCCCCCTCCGGGACAGGTGATTTTC; CDR3: CASSPPPGQVIF
J: TRBJ1-5; V: TRBV5-4; size: NA; D: TRBD1; DNA: TGTGCCAGCACTCGTTCTCGGGACAGGGGACGGCATTTT; CDR3: CASTRSRDRGRHF
J: TRBJ1-3; V: TRBV4-1; size: few; D: NA; DNA: TGCGCCAGCAGCCCTCCCCTTACCAGCTCTGGAAACACCATATATTTT; CDR3: CASSPPLTSSGNTIYF
J: TRBJ1-1; V: TRBV11-3; size: NA; D: NA; DNA: TGTGCCAGCAGCTTAGGTCCCTCTGAAGCTTTCTTT; CDR3: CASSLGPSEAFF
J: TRBJ1-1; V: TRBV19; size: once; D: NA; DNA: TGTGCCAGTAGTCACCGATGGGGGCAGGACACTGAAGCTTTCTTT; CDR3: CASSHRWGQDTEAFF
J: TRBJ2-2; V: TRBV9; size: NA; D: NA; DNA: TGTGCCAGCAGCGCAGGGCGGTGGGAAAGGGTCGGGGAGCTGTTTTTT; CDR3: CASSAGRWERVGELFF
J: TRBJ1-2; V: TRBV27; size: NA; D: NA; DNA: TGTGCCAGCAGTTTAGCCTCGAGCAGGTTAATAGTTTCGTATGGCTACACCTTC; CDR3: CASSLASSRLIVSYGYTF
J: TRBJ2-1; V: TRBV5-1; size: NA; D: TRBD2; DNA: TGCGCCAGCAGCTTGGCAGCGGGAGCCCCTAATGAGCAGTTCTTC; CDR3: CASSLAAGAPNEQFF